Listed below are T cell receptor beta chains from one sample, sequenced in a study of blood T cell repertoires in COVID-19. Assay: immunoSEQ multiplex PCR; the TCRdb copy retains only in-frame clones and omits some. In the table there are a few hundred thousand clones, 70% to 85% of which are singletons. The source material was PBMCs or T cells enriched from blood (not recorded which). Source of these receptors: a woman aged 55-70 years who had recovered from COVID-19. CDR3s include the opening cysteine and the closing phenylalanine or tryptophan. Each record gives: J gene, D gene, V gene, clone size, CDR3 protein, CDR3 DNA. A D gene is named only where the DNA matches it firmly. Clone size is shown for a subset of rows, as once, few, many or a class of expanded clone.

TRBJ1-1 . TRBV9 few CASSAGEGTEAFF TGTGCCAGCAGCGCGGGGGAGGGTACTGAAGCTTTCTTT
TRBJ1-6 TRBD1 TRBV27 . CASGTGSYNSPLHF TGTGCCAGTGGGACAGGGTCCTATAATTCACCCCTCCACTTT
TRBJ1-4 . TRBV19 . CASSEWDIHNEKLFF TGTGCCAGTAGTGAGTGGGACATACATAATGAAAAACTGTTTTTT
TRBJ2-7 TRBD1 TRBV19 . CASSSGQLIEQYF TGTGCCAGTAGTTCGGGACAGCTTATCGAGCAGTACTTC
TRBJ2-2 TRBD1 TRBV7-9 few CASSVNRGDTGELFF TGTGCCAGCAGCGTTAACAGGGGAGACACCGGGGAGCTGTTTTTT
TRBJ1-2 . TRBV2 . CASSSTGTNYGYTF TGTGCCAGCAGTTCCACGGGGACTAACTATGGCTACACCTTC
TRBJ1-1 TRBD1 TRBV5-1 . CASSLGQVSTEAFF TGCGCCAGCAGCCTGGGACAGGTGAGCACTGAAGCTTTCTTT
TRBJ1-2 . TRBV11-2 . CASSLVSADGYTF TGTGCCAGCAGCTTAGTGTCAGCGGATGGCTACACCTTC
TRBJ1-2 . TRBV25-1 . CASSGGGLAYGYTF TGTGCCAGCAGTGGGGGGGGTCTTGCCTATGGCTACACCTTC
TRBJ1-6 . TRBV6-1 many CASSELGGRDYNSPLHF TGTGCCAGCAGTGAACTGGGGGGACGGGACTATAATTCACCCCTCCACTTT
TRBJ2-4 TRBD2 TRBV10-3 . CAISDMASGAKNIQYF TGTGCCATCAGTGATATGGCTAGCGGAGCCAAAAACATTCAGTACTTC
TRBJ2-1 TRBD2 TRBV18 . CASSPPSGAGSYNEQFF TGTGCCAGCTCACCACCGAGCGGGGCGGGTTCCTACAATGAGCAGTTCTTC
TRBJ2-1 . TRBV15 . CATSRDRGYNEQFF TGTGCCACCAGCAGAGACAGGGGATACAATGAGCAGTTCTTC
TRBJ1-2 . TRBV4-1 . CASSQLGAPLYGYTF TGCGCCAGCAGCCAGTTGGGGGCACCTCTCTATGGCTACACCTTC
TRBJ1-2 TRBD1 TRBV3-1/TRBV3-2 . CASSQDAGQPGYGYTF TGTGCCAGCAGCCAAGATGCGGGACAGCCAGGCTATGGCTACACCTTC
TRBJ1-6 . TRBV28 once CASSLPGGTGIDPLHF TGTGCCAGCAGTTTACCCGGGGGGACGGGGATTGACCCCCTCCACTTT
TRBJ2-3 . TRBV30 . CAWSVGAALTDTQYF TGTGCCTGGAGTGTAGGAGCAGCGCTCACAGATACGCAGTATTTT
TRBJ2-2 . TRBV13 . CASSPGGWDTGELFF TGTGCCAGCAGCCCGGGGGGCTGGGACACCGGGGAGCTGTTTTTT
TRBJ2-1 TRBD2 TRBV11-2 . CASSRSGTNNEQFF TGTGCCAGCAGCCGGAGTGGGACTAACAATGAGCAGTTCTTC
TRBJ1-3 TRBD1 TRBV7-2 few CASSSGQGDTIYF TGTGCCAGCAGCTCTGGACAGGGTGACACCATATATTTT
TRBJ2-5 TRBD2 TRBV7-7 . CASSLGLAGSGETQYF TGTGCCAGCAGCTTGGGACTAGCGGGGAGCGGAGAGACCCAGTACTTC
TRBJ1-1 . TRBV27 . CASSPLGGAEAFF TGTGCCAGCAGTCCTTTGGGGGGGGCTGAAGCTTTCTTT
TRBJ2-7 . TRBV18 . CASSPPRPNDYEQYF TGTGCCAGCTCACCACCGAGGCCCAACGACTACGAGCAGTACTTC
TRBJ2-2 . TRBV18 . CASSPGQWRNTGELFF TGTGCCAGCTCACCCGGACAGTGGAGAAACACCGGGGAGCTGTTTTTT